A selection of T cell receptor beta chains follows, all from one sample in a study of blood T cell repertoires in COVID-19. TCRdb's table, derived via immunoSEQ multiplex PCR, lists solely in-frame clones and lacks some. This sample yields about 90,000 clones, of which about nine tenths are seen a single time; about 15% belongs to the top ten. Sequenced: peripheral blood. Receptor source: a male donor with acute or convalescent COVID-19. Both conserved end residues are trimmed from each CDR3. Expanded clones are given a class, and other clones once, few, many or no size at all.

v_call: TRBV5-6
clone_size: -
j_call: TRBJ1-4
cdr3_aa: ASSTSLGGTEKLF

v_call: TRBV19
clone_size: -
j_call: TRBJ2-2
cdr3_aa: ASSSGQGEKTGELF

v_call: TRBV6-5
clone_size: -
j_call: TRBJ2-3
cdr3_aa: ASRSGGDTDTQY

v_call: TRBV19
clone_size: -
j_call: TRBJ2-5
cdr3_aa: ASSSPTGGLVETQY

v_call: TRBV30
clone_size: -
j_call: TRBJ1-3
cdr3_aa: AWSTGGSGNTIY

v_call: TRBV6-5
clone_size: -
j_call: TRBJ2-2
cdr3_aa: ASAWTGNTGELF

v_call: TRBV6-5
clone_size: -
j_call: TRBJ1-5
cdr3_aa: ASVSTGGNQPQH

v_call: TRBV5-1
clone_size: -
j_call: TRBJ2-7
cdr3_aa: ASSPGTGWYEQY

v_call: TRBV4-2
clone_size: -
j_call: TRBJ1-6
cdr3_aa: ASSLNRGLSPLH

v_call: TRBV19
clone_size: once
j_call: TRBJ1-4
cdr3_aa: ASRTAGATNEKLF

v_call: TRBV19
clone_size: -
j_call: TRBJ2-1
cdr3_aa: ASSILPRQGAANEQF

v_call: TRBV3-1/TRBV3-2
clone_size: -
j_call: TRBJ2-7
cdr3_aa: ASSQDRVYHEQY

v_call: TRBV7-2
clone_size: -
j_call: TRBJ1-2
cdr3_aa: ASSLLLSTGYYGYT

v_call: TRBV29-1
clone_size: -
j_call: TRBJ1-1
cdr3_aa: SVRKWTGNTEAF

v_call: TRBV3-1/TRBV3-2
clone_size: -
j_call: TRBJ1-2
cdr3_aa: ASSHEDRPRGYT

v_call: TRBV4-1
clone_size: -
j_call: TRBJ2-3
cdr3_aa: ASSPNQGPLSDTQY

v_call: TRBV6-1
clone_size: few
j_call: TRBJ2-7
cdr3_aa: ASSEAVRGNEQY

v_call: TRBV28
clone_size: -
j_call: TRBJ2-7
cdr3_aa: ASSLYRGLYEQY

v_call: TRBV6-5
clone_size: -
j_call: TRBJ1-1
cdr3_aa: ASRSPGNTEAF

v_call: TRBV5-1
clone_size: -
j_call: TRBJ2-3
cdr3_aa: ASSPLVTGDTQY

v_call: TRBV19
clone_size: -
j_call: TRBJ2-5
cdr3_aa: ASSAHSGGPKETQY

v_call: TRBV12-3/TRBV12-4
clone_size: -
j_call: TRBJ1-1
cdr3_aa: ASTLGRDTEAF

v_call: TRBV20-1
clone_size: -
j_call: TRBJ2-4
cdr3_aa: SASKGVPYKNIQY

v_call: TRBV5-1
clone_size: -
j_call: TRBJ2-7
cdr3_aa: ASSLVGGQGSGEQY

v_call: TRBV10-3
clone_size: few
j_call: TRBJ2-6
cdr3_aa: AISLQGNSGANVLT

v_call: TRBV19
clone_size: -
j_call: TRBJ2-2
cdr3_aa: ASSMMANTGELF

v_call: TRBV7-8
clone_size: -
j_call: TRBJ2-7
cdr3_aa: ASSFKTGRSEQY

v_call: TRBV4-1
clone_size: -
j_call: TRBJ1-1
cdr3_aa: ASSQDSVNRANTEAF

v_call: TRBV19
clone_size: -
j_call: TRBJ1-5
cdr3_aa: ASTPGNRGNQPQH

v_call: TRBV5-1
clone_size: -
j_call: TRBJ1-1
cdr3_aa: ASSLRGGNTEAF

v_call: TRBV24-1
clone_size: -
j_call: TRBJ1-5
cdr3_aa: ATQSQNQPQH

v_call: TRBV4-1
clone_size: -
j_call: TRBJ1-1
cdr3_aa: ASSQVGGRVRSGGEAF

v_call: TRBV18
clone_size: -
j_call: TRBJ1-2
cdr3_aa: ASSPDRDYGYT

v_call: TRBV6-5
clone_size: few
j_call: TRBJ2-2
cdr3_aa: ASSLTQGSGELF

v_call: TRBV6-5
clone_size: -
j_call: TRBJ1-5
cdr3_aa: ASSYDGQGSNQPQH

v_call: TRBV7-2
clone_size: -
j_call: TRBJ1-6
cdr3_aa: ASSRSSSGWDNSPLH

v_call: TRBV5-4
clone_size: -
j_call: TRBJ2-5
cdr3_aa: ASSLGAKNHMAGRGETQY

v_call: TRBV6-6
clone_size: -
j_call: TRBJ2-2
cdr3_aa: ASILGGPGTGELF

v_call: TRBV24-1
clone_size: -
j_call: TRBJ2-5
cdr3_aa: ATSDPSGHSQETQY

v_call: TRBV2
clone_size: -
j_call: TRBJ1-1
cdr3_aa: ASSERANTEAF

v_call: TRBV7-2
clone_size: -
j_call: TRBJ2-3
cdr3_aa: ASSSPERGTDTQY

v_call: TRBV5-1
clone_size: -
j_call: TRBJ1-2
cdr3_aa: ASSAKDRMEGGYT

v_call: TRBV19
clone_size: -
j_call: TRBJ2-7
cdr3_aa: ASSIGGQGSTYEQY

v_call: TRBV21-1
clone_size: once
j_call: TRBJ2-7
cdr3_aa: ASSKSWDRVNEQY

v_call: TRBV9
clone_size: -
j_call: TRBJ2-5
cdr3_aa: ASSKQGAHLETQY

v_call: TRBV3-1/TRBV3-2
clone_size: -
j_call: TRBJ2-7
cdr3_aa: ASSSAPGLHSYEQY

v_call: TRBV5-5
clone_size: -
j_call: TRBJ2-2
cdr3_aa: ASTLDPGGQVGELF